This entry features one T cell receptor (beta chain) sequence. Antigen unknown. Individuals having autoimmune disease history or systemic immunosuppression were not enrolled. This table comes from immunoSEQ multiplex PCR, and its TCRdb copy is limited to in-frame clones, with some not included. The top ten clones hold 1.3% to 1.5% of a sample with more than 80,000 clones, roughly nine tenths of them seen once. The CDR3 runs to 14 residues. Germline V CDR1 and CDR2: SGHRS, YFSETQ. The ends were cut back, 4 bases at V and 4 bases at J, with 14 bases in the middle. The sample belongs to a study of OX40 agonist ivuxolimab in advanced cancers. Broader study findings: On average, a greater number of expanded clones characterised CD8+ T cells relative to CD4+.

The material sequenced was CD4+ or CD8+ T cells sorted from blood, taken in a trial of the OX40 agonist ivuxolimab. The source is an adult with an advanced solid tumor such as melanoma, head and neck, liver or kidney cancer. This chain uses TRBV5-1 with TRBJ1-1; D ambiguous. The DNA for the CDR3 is TGCGCCAGCAGCGCGGGTGAGGTGGGCACTGAAGCTTTCTTT. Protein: CASSAGEVGTEAFF.